Below, 14 T cell receptor beta chains from the same sample are listed, as sequenced in a study of blood T cell repertoires in COVID-19. Repertoires were generated with immunoSEQ multiplex PCR, while TCRdb's copy carries only in-frame clones and drops some. The sample records 470,000 or so clones, about 90% being singletons. The sequencing input was PBMCs or T cells enriched from blood (not recorded which). The receptors were gathered from a woman aged 18 to 35 with acute COVID-19.

The CDR3 DNA reads TGTGCCACCTGTCCCGGGACAGGGCGCGCGATTGGAAACACCATATATTTT. This translates into CATCPGTGRAIGNTIYF. The chain recombines TRBV19 with TRBJ1-3; 9 bases match TRBD1. Germline V lookup: CDR1 LNHDA, CDR2 SQIVND (reference sequence). After removal of 10 bases from V and 3 bases from J, the junction contained 16 bases not matched to a gene. The CDR3 contains 17 residues.

The chain recombines TRBV29-1 with TRBJ1-1; 8 bases agree with TRBD1. The V segment lost 6 bases and the J segment 4 bases; nucleotides outside the gene matches: 1. CDR3 length: 11 amino acids. Germline V gives CDR1 SQVTM, CDR2 ANQGSEA. In DNA, the CDR3 is TGCAGCGTCACAGGGGGCACTGAAGCTTTCTTT. Translation: CSVTGGTEAFF. Together with reference TRBV29-1 and TRBJ1-1, the CDR3 gives the full variable domain: SAVISQKPSRDICQRGTSLTIQCQVDSQVTMMFWYRQQPGQSLTLIATANQGSEATYESGFVIDKFPISRPNLTFSTLTVSNMSPEDSSIYLCSVTGGTEAFFGQGTRLTVV.

This clone turned up a few times. The CDR3 sequence: CSVAGTGYWKQYF. Here the CDR3 DNA reads TGCAGCGTCGCCGGGACAGGCTATTGGAAGCAGTACTTC. The chain uses TRBV29-1 and TRBJ2-7; 8 bases fit TRBD1. The V gene's germline CDR1 is SQVTM and CDR2 ANQGSEA. The CDR3 is 13 amino acids. Trimming took 6 bases from V and 8 from J; bases not matched to a gene: 12.

The rearrangement links TRBV2 to TRBJ2-5; D might be TRBD1 (5 bases). The ends were cut back, 7 bases at V and 4 bases at J, with 7 bases in the middle. This CDR3 spans 11 amino acids. Germline CDR1 reads SNHLY; CDR2 reads FYNNEI. CDR3 region: CASKGAETQYF. The CDR3 region has the DNA TGTGCCAGCAAAGGGGCAGAGACCCAGTACTTC.

A single count supports this clone. The chain links TRBV7-8 to TRBJ2-7; TRBD2 matches at 8 bases. Per germline, CDR1 SGHVS and CDR2 FQNEAQ. Trimming at V came to 1 base and at J to 0 bases, leaving 8 bases not matched to a gene. The CDR3 length is 17 residues. CDR3 in amino acids: CASSLEGTLAVSYEQYF. The CDR3 region has the DNA TGTGCCAGCAGCTTAGAGGGGACACTAGCGGTCTCCTACGAGCAGTACTTC.

The gene calls are TRBV19 and TRBJ1-5; no definite D call. V was trimmed by 7 bases and J by 7 bases, leaving 14 bases between them. Germline V CDR1 and CDR2: LNHDA, SQIVND (reference sequence). The CDR3 loop spans 13 amino acids. The CDR3 loop reads CASTRGVRQPQHF. The CDR3 DNA follows: TGTGCCAGTACACGCGGGGTCCGCCAGCCCCAGCATTTT.

The gene calls are TRBV6-5 and TRBJ1-6, with D unresolved. The V end lost 7 bases, the J end lost 10 bases, and 20 bases lay between the germline ends. The CDR3 is 15 amino acids. Germline values: CDR1 MNHEY, CDR2 SVGAGI. CDR3 sequence reads: CASTRLSRAESPLHF. CDR3 nucleotide sequence: TGTGCCAGCACCCGACTATCGCGTGCGGAATCACCCCTCCACTTT.

The genes are TRBV6-1 and TRBJ2-2, with D possibly matching TRBD2 (6 bases). Trimming pared 3 bases from V and 6 bases from J, leaving 17 bases between. This CDR3 comprises 16 residues. CDR1 is MNHNS, CDR2 SASEGT, per germline. This CDR3 is CASSDHRREGSGELFF. CDR3 nucleotides: TGTGCCAGCAGTGACCACAGGCGGGAAGGTTCCGGGGAGCTGTTTTTT.

This rearrangement joins TRBV5-4 to TRBJ2-2; 8 positions match TRBD1. Unmatched junction bases numbered 5, after V lost 6 bases and J lost 4 bases. The CDR3 length is 14 residues. Germline assignment: CDR1 SGHNT and CDR2 YYREEE (reference sequence). CDR3 loop: CASTWTGSTGELFF. CDR3 coding DNA: TGTGCCAGCACCTGGACAGGGTCCACCGGGGAGCTGTTTTTT.

This rearrangement joins TRBV29-1 to TRBJ1-1; unclear D gene. The ends were cut back, 7 bases at V and 1 base at J, with 16 bases in the middle. The length of the CDR3 is 14 residues. Germline V gene data show CDR1 as SQVTM and CDR2 as ANQGSEA. CDR3 nucleotide sequence: TGCAGCGCCACCCTTGGTCGAGGGAACACTGAAGCTTTCTTT. This encodes CSATLGRGNTEAFF.

V gene TRBV14 combines with J gene TRBJ2-5, with TRBD2 as a possible D gene (6 bases). The CDR3 is 13 residues long. V lost 4 bases, J lost 3 bases, and 9 bases lay in between. Per the germline V gene, CDR1 is SGHDN and CDR2 is FVKESK. The CDR3 loop reads CASSPRTKETQYF. Here the CDR3 DNA reads TGTGCCAGCAGCCCACGGACTAAAGAGACCCAGTACTTC.

V usage is TRBV7-2 and J usage is TRBJ2-3; TRBD2 is a possible D gene (5 bases). CDR1 is SGHTA, CDR2 FQGNSA, per germline. Trimming removed 1 base at V and 6 bases at J, with 14 bases between. The CDR3 loop spans 15 amino acids. The CDR3 reads CASSLGTYSRDTQYF. For the CDR3, the DNA is TGTGCCAGCAGCTTAGGGACTTACTCGAGGGATACGCAGTATTTT.

The chain couples TRBV5-1 to TRBJ2-7; D gene uncertain. V shed 4 bases and J shed 6 bases, with 17 bases lying between them. Germline V gene lookup returns CDR1 SGHRS and CDR2 YFSETQ. There are 14 residues in the CDR3. CDR3 region: CASSRIPDSSEQYF. DNA of the CDR3: TGCGCCAGCAGCCGTATTCCCGACTCCAGCGAGCAGTACTTC.

The V gene is TRBV2, the J gene TRBJ2-7, with TRBD2 matching 8 bases. CDR3 length equals 14 residues. The V gene end was trimmed by 8 bases and the J gene end by 4 bases; junction bases not matched to a gene: 10. Germline V CDR1 and CDR2: SNHLY, FYNNEI. The CDR3 loop reads CASREGVQFYEQYF. The CDR3 nucleotides read TGTGCCAGCCGGGAGGGGGTCCAGTTTTACGAGCAGTACTTC.